This TCR beta chain was sequenced for a study of neoadjuvant anti-PD-1 for oral cavity cancer. Turning to the study itself: Patients without progression received a fourth nivolumab dose around day 43, then surgical resection on days 50-56.

The V gene lost 6 bases and the J gene lost 2 bases, with 11 bases spanning the gap. CDR3 size: 15 residues. Germline CDR1 is MDHEN and CDR2 is SYDVKM. Survey sequencing of tumors mostly used roughly 4.8 ug DNA, two replicates. Generated by immunoSEQ multiplex PCR, the TCRdb table keeps only in-frame clones and is missing some. In the table there are 6,000 to 8,500 clones, roughly 54% of which are singletons. This clone was detected a few times. The chain links TRBV28 to TRBJ2-6; D remains unclear. This specimen was tumor tissue, taken before nivolumab (anti-PD-1) treatment. The sequence was collected from a person aged 35-79 years with oral cavity squamous cell carcinoma. The CDR3 reads CASRADGAGANVLTF. Written as DNA, the CDR3 is TGTGCCAGCAGAGCCGATGGGGCTGGGGCCAACGTCCTGACTTTC. Full variable domain (remainder filled in from reference TRBV28 and TRBJ2-6): DVKVTQSSRYLVKRTGEKVFLECVQDMDHENMFWYRQDPGLGLRLIYFSYDVKMKEKGDIPEGYSVSREKKERFSLILESASTNQTSMYLCASRADGAGANVLTFGAGSRLTVL.